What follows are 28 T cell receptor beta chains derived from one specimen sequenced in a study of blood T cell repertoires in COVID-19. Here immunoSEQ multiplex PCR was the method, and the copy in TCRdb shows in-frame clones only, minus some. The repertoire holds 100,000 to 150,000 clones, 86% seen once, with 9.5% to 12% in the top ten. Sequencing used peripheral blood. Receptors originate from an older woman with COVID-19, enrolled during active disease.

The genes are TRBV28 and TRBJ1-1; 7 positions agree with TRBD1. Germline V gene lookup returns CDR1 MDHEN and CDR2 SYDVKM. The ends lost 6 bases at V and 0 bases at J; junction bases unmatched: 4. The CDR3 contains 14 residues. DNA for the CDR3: TGTGCCAGCAGAAAACAGGGGATGAACACTGAAGCTTTCTTT. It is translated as CASRKQGMNTEAFF.

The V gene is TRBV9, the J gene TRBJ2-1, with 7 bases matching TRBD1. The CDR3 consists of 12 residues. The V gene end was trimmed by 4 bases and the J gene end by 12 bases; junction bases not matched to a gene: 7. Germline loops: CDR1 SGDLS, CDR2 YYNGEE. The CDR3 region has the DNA TGTGCCAGCAGCAGACGAGGGGGCCGGCAGTTCTTC. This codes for CASSRRGGRQFF.

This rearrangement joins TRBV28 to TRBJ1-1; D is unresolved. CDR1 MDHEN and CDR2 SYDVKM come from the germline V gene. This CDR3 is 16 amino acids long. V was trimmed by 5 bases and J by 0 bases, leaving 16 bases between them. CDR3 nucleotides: TGTGCCAGCAGTGGACGGGAAATCCGCATGAACACTGAAGCTTTCTTT. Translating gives CASSGREIRMNTEAFF. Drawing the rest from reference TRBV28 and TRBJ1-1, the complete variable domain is DVKVTQSSRYLVKRTGEKVFLECVQDMDHENMFWYRQDPGLGLRLIYFSYDVKMKEKGDIPEGYSVSREKKERFSLILESASTNQTSMYLCASSGREIRMNTEAFFGQGTRLTVV.

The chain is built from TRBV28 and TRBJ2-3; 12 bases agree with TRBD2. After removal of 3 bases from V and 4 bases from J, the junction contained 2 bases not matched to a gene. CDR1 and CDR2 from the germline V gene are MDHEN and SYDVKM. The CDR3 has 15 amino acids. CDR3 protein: CASSFASGGADTQYF. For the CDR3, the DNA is TGTGCCAGCAGTTTTGCTAGCGGGGGGGCAGATACGCAGTATTTT.

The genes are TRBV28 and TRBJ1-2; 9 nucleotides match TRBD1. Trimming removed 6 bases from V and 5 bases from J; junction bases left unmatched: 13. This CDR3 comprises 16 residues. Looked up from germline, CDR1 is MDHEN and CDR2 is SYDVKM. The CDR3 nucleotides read TGTGCCAGCAGCACAGGGGGCACTTATTTTGGGTATGGCTACACCTTC. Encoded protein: CASSTGGTYFGYGYTF.

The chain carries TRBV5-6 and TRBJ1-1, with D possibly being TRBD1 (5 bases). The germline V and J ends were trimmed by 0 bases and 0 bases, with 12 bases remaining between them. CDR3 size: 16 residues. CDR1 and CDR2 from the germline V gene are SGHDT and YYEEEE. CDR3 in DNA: TGTGCCAGCAGCTTGGTGCAGGGAATAATGAACACTGAAGCTTTCTTT. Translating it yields CASSLVQGIMNTEAFF.

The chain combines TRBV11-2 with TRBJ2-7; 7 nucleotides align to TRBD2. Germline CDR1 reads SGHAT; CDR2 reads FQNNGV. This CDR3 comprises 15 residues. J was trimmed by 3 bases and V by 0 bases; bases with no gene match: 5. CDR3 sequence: CASSLDLASGYEQYF. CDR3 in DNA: TGTGCCAGCAGCTTAGATTTGGCTAGCGGCTACGAGCAGTACTTC.

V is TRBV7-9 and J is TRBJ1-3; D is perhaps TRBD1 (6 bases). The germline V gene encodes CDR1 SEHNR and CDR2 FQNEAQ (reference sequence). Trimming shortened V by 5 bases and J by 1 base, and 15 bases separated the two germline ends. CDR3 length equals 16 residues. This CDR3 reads CASSPSGRGSGNTIYF. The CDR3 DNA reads TGTGCCAGCAGCCCCTCCGGCAGGGGATCTGGAAACACCATATATTTT. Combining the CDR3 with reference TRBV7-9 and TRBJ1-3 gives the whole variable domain DTGVSQNPRHKITKRGQNVTFRCDPISEHNRLYWYRQTLGQGPEFLTYFQNEAQLEKSRLLSDRFSAERPKGSFSTLEIQRTEQGDSAMYLCASSPSGRGSGNTIYFGEGSWLTVV.

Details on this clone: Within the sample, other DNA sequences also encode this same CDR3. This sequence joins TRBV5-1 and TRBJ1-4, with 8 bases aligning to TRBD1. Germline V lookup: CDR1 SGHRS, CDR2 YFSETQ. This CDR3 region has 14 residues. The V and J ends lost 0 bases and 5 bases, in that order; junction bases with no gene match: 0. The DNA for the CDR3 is TGCGCCAGCAGCTTGGGGACAGGGAATGAAAAACTGTTTTTT. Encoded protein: CASSLGTGNEKLFF.

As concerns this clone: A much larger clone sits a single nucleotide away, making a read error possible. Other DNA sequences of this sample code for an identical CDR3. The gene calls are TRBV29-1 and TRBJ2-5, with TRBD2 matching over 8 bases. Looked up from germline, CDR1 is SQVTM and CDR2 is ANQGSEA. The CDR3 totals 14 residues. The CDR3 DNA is TGCCGGGTTGGGGGACCGGGGGGGGGAGAGACCCAGTACTTC. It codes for CRVGGPGGGETQYF.

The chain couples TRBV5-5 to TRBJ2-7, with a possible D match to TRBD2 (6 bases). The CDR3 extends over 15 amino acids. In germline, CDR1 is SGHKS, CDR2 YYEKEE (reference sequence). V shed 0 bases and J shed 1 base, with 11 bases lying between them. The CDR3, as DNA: TGTGCCAGCAGCTTGGAATGGGGACTTTCCTACGAGCAGTACTTC. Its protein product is CASSLEWGLSYEQYF. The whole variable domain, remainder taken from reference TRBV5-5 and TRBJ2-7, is DAGVTQSPTHLIKTRGQQVTLRCSPISGHKSVSWYQQVLGQGPQFIFQYYEKEERGRGNFPDRFSARQFPNYSSELNVNALLLGDSALYLCASSLEWGLSYEQYFGPGTRLTVT.

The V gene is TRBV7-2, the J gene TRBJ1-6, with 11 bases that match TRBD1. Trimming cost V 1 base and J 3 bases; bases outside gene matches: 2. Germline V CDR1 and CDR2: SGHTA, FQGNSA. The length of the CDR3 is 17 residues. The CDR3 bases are TGTGCCAGCAGCTTAGGGACAGGGGGCTTCTATAATTCACCCCTCCACTTT. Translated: CASSLGTGGFYNSPLHF.

The CDR3 coding sequence is TGTGCCAGCAGCCTCCTAGGACAAGGTGGAAACACCATATATTTT. Translated, it gives CASSLLGQGGNTIYF. The chain has TRBV3-1 (or the pseudogene TRBV3-2) and TRBJ1-3; TRBD1 might be the D (5 bases). In germline, CDR1 is LGHDT, CDR2 YNNKEL (reference sequence). Between the trimmed V and J ends, which lost 4 bases and 3 bases, there was a span of 13 bases. CDR3 length equals 15 residues.

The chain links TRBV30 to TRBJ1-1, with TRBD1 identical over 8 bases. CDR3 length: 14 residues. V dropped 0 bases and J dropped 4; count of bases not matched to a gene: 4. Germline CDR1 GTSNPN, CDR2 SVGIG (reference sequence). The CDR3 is CAWSVTGEGTEAFF. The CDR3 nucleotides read TGTGCCTGGAGTGTGACAGGGGAAGGCACTGAAGCTTTCTTT.

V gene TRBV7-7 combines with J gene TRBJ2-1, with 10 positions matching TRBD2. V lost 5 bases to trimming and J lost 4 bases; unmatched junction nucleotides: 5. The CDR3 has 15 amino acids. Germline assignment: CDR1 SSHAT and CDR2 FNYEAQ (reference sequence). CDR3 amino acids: CASSPAGGRYNEQFF. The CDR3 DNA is TGTGCCAGCAGCCCAGCGGGGGGGCGATACAATGAGCAGTTCTTC.

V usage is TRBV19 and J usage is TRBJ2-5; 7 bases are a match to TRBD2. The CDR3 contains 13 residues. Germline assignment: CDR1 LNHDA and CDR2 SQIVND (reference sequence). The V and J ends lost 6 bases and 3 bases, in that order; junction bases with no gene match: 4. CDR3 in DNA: TGTGCCAGTAGAGGCGGGAGAAAAGAGACCCAGTACTTC. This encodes CASRGGRKETQYF.

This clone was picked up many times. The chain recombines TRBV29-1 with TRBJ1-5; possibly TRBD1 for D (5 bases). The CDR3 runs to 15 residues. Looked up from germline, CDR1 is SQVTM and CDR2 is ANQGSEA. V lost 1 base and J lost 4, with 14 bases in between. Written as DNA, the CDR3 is TGCAGCGTTGAAGTTAGCGGGGGTTCGAATCAGCCCCAGCATTTT. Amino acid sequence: CSVEVSGGSNQPQHF. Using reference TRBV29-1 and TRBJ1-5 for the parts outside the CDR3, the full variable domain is SAVISQKPSRDICQRGTSLTIQCQVDSQVTMMFWYRQQPGQSLTLIATANQGSEATYESGFVIDKFPISRPNLTFSTLTVSNMSPEDSSIYLCSVEVSGGSNQPQHFGDGTRLSIL.

CDR3: CASSRRGQGTETQYF. The CDR3, as DNA: TGTGCCAGCAGCAGACGCGGACAGGGAACAGAGACCCAGTACTTC. The V call is TRBV5-8, the J call TRBJ2-5; 8 nucleotides align to TRBD1. The CDR3 spans 15 residues. Unmatched junction bases numbered 9, after V lost 4 bases and J lost 4 bases. Germline V gene sequence: CDR1 SGHTS, CDR2 YDEGEE.

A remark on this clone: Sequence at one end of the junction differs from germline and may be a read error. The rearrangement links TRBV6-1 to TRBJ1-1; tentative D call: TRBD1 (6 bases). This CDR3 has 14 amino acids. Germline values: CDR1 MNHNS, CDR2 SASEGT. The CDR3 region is CASSEMWASGGKVF. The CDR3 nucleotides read TGTGCCAGCAGTGAAATGTGGGCCAGCGGGGGCAAAGTCTTT.

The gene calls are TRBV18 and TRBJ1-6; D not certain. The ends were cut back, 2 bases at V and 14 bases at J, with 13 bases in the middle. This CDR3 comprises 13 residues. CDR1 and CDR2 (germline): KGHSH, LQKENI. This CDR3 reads CASSPGSPNTLHF. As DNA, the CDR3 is TGTGCCAGCTCACCAGGGAGCCCTAACACCCTCCACTTT.

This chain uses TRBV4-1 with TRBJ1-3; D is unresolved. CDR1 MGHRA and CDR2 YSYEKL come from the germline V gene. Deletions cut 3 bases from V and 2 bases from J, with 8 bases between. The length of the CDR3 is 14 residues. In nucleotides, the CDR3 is TGCGCCAGCAGCCACCCCGGGACTGGAAACACCATATATTTT. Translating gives CASSHPGTGNTIYF.

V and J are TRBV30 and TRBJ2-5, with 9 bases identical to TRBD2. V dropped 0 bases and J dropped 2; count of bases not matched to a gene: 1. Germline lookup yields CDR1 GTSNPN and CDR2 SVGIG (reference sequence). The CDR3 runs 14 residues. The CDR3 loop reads CAWSVLAGQETQYF. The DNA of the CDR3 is TGTGCCTGGAGTGTGCTAGCGGGGCAAGAGACCCAGTACTTC.

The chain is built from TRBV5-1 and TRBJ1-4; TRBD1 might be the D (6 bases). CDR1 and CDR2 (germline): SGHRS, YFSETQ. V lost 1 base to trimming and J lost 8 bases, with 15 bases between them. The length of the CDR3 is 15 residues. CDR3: CASSLSSSGAEKLFF. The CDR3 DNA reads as TGCGCCAGCAGCTTGTCCTCATCAGGGGCCGAAAAACTGTTTTTT.

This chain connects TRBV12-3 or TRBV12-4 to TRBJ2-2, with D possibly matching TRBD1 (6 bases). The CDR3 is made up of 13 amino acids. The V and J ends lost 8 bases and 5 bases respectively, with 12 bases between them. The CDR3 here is CASQGPITGELFF. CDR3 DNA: TGTGCCAGCCAGGGGCCTATTACCGGGGAGCTGTTTTTT.

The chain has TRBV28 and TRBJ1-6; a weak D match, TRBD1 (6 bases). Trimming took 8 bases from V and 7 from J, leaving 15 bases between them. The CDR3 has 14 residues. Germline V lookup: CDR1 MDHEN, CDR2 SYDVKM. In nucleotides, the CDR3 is TGTGCCAGCTTCACACAGGGATTGAATTCACCCCTCCACTTT. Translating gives CASFTQGLNSPLHF.

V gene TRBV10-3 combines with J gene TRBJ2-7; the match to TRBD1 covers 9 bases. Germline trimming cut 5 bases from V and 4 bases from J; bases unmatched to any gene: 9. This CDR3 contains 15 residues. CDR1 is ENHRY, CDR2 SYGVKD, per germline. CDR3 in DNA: TGTGCCATCAGTCCCTCCGGGACAGGGAAATACGAGCAGTACTTC. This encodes CAISPSGTGKYEQYF.

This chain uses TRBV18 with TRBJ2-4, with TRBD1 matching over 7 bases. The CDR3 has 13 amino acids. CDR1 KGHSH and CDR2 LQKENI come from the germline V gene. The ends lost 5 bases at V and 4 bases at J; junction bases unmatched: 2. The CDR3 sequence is CASSEQGKNIQYF. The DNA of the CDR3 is TGTGCCAGCTCAGAACAGGGGAAAAACATTCAGTACTTC.

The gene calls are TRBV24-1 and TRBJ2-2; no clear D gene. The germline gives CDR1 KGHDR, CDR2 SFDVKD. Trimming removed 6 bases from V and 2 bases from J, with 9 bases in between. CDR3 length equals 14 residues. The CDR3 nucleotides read TGTGCCACCAGTACTTACAGCAACACCGGGGAGCTGTTTTTT. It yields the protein CATSTYSNTGELFF.